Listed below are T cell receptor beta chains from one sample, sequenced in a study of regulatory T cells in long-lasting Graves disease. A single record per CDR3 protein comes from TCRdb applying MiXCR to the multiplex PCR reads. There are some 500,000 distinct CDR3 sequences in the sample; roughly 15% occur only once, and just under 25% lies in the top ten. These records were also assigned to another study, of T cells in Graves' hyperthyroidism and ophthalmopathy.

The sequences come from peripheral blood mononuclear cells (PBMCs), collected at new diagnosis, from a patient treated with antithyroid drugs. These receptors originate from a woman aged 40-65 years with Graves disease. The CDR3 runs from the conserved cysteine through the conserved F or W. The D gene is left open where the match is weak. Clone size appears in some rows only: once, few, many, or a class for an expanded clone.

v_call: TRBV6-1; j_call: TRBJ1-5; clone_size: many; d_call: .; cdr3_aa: CASRRTRLRDQPQHF; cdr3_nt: TGTGCCAGCAGACGGACACGGCTCCGAGATCAGCCCCAGCATTTT
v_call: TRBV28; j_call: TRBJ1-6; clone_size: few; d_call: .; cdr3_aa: CASTLGQWNNSPLHF; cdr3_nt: TGTGCCAGCACTCTTGGGCAGTGGAATAATTCACCCCTCCACTTT
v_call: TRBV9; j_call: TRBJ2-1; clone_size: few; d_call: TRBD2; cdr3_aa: CASSATGLAGYNEQFF; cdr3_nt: TGTGCCAGCAGCGCAACCGGGCTAGCGGGGTACAATGAGCAGTTCTTC
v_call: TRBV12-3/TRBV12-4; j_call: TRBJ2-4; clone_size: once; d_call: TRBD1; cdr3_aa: CASSLRGLAKNIQYF; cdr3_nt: TGTGCCAGCAGTCTCAGGGGGTTAGCCAAAAACATTCAGTACTTC
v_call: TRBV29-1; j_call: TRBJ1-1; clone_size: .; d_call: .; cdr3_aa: CSVEETGRRAFF; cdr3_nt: TGCAGCGTTGAAGAAACGGGGAGGAGAGCTTTCTTT
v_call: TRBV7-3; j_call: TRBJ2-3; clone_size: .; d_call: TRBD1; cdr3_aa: CASSPRDRGRTDTQYF; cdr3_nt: TGTGCCAGCAGCCCGAGGGACAGGGGGCGGACAGATACGCAGTATTTT
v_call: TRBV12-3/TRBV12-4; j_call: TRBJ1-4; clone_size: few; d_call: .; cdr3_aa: CASTPVGNEKLFF; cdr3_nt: TGTGCCAGCACCCCCGTGGGGAATGAAAAACTGTTTTTT
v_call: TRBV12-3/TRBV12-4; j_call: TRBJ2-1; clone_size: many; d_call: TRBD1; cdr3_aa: CASRTPGQNEQFF; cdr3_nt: TGTGCCAGCAGGACCCCGGGACAGAATGAGCAGTTCTTC
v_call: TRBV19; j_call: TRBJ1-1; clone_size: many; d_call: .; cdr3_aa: CASSAGGVNTEAFF; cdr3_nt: TGTGCCAGTAGCGCGGGAGGAGTGAACACTGAAGCTTTCTTT
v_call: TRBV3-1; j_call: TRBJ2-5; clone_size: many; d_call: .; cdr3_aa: CASSSGATEETQYF; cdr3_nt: TGTGCCAGCAGCTCGGGAGCGACCGAAGAGACCCAGTACTTC
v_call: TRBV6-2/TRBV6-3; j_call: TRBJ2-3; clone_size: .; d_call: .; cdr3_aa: CASRAQRTMQDTQYF; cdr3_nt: TGTGCCAGCAGGGCACAGCGGACCATGCAAGATACGCAGTATTTT
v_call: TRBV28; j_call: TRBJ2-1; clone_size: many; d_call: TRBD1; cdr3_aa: CASSTIEGANNEQFF; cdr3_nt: TGTGCCAGCAGCACGATTGAGGGGGCAAACAATGAGCAGTTCTTC
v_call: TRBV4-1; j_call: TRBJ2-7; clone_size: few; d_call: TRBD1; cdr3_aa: CASSQGAGTGGEQYF; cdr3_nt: TGCGCCAGCAGTCAAGGAGCCGGGACAGGGGGCGAGCAGTACTTC
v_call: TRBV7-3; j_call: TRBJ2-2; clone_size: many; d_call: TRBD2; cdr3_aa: CASSLRGTSARGELFF; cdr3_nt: TGTGCCAGCAGCTTACGCGGGACTAGCGCCCGCGGGGAGCTGTTTTTT
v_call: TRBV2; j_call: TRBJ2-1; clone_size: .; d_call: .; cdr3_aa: CASSDFPQSSYNEQFF; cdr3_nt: TGTGCCAGCAGTGATTTCCCCCAGAGCTCCTACAATGAGCAGTTCTTC
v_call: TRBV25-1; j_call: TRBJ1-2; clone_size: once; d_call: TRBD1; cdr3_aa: CASSESLMATGSNYGYTF; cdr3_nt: TGTGCCAGCAGTGAATCCCTAATGGCGACAGGGTCTAACTATGGCTACACCTTC
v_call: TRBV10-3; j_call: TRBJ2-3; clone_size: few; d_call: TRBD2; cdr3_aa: CATEQRGLPDTQYF; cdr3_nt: TGTGCCACGGAACAGCGGGGGCTCCCGGATACGCAGTATTTT
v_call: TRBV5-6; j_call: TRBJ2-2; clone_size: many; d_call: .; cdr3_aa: CASSPLQGNTGELFF; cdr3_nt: TGTGCCAGCAGCCCATTACAGGGGAACACCGGGGAGCTGTTTTTT
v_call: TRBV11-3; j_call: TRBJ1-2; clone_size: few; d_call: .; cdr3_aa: CASSSSGSVYTF; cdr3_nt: TGTGCCAGCAGTTCTTCAGGGTCCGTCTACACCTTC
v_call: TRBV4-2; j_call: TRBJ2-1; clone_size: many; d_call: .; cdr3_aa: CASSQDKDRTNEQFF; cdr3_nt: TGTGCCAGCAGCCAAGACAAGGACAGAACCAATGAGCAGTTCTTC
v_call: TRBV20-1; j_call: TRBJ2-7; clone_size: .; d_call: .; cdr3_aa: CSARDPTEPYEQYF; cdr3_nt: TGCAGTGCTAGAGATCCGACAGAACCCTACGAGCAGTACTTC
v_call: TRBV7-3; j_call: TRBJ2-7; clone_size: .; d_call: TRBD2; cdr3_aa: CASSQALAGYEQYF; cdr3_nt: TGTGCCAGCAGCCAAGCACTAGCGGGCTACGAGCAGTACTTC
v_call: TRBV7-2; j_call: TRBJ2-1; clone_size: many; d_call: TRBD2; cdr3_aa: CASSLATSGAAHEQFF; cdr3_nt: TGTGCCAGCAGCTTAGCGACTAGCGGGGCCGCCCATGAGCAGTTCTTC
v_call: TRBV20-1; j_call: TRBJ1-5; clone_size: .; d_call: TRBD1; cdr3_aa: CSARVWDRNLSGNQPQHF; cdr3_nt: TGCAGTGCTAGAGTTTGGGACAGAAACCTTTCAGGCAATCAGCCCCAGCATTTT
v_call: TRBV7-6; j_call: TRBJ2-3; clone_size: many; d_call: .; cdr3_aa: CASSLRREDTQYF; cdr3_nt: TGTGCCAGCAGCCTCCGTAGAGAGGATACGCAGTATTTT
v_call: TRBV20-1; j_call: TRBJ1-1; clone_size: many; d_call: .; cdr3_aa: CSAPGGGTEAFF; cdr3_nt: TGCAGCGCACCAGGCGGGGGCACTGAAGCTTTCTTT
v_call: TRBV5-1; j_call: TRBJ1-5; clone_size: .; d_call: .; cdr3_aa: CASSLGQRDQPQHF; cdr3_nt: TGCGCCAGCAGCTTGGGACAGCGAGATCAGCCCCAGCATTTT
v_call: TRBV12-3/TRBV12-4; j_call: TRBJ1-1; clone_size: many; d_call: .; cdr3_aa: CASSFFNYRWTEAFF; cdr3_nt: TGTGCCAGCAGTTTCTTTAACTACCGGTGGACTGAAGCTTTCTTT
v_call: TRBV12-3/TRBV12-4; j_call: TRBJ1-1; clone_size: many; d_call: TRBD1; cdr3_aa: CASSPGTAMNTEAFF; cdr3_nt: TGTGCCAGCAGTCCCGGGACAGCCATGAACACTGAAGCTTTCTTT
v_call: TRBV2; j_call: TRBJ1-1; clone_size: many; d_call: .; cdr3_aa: CASTLGWGYEAFF; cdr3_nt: TGTGCCAGCACCCTCGGGTGGGGATATGAAGCTTTCTTT
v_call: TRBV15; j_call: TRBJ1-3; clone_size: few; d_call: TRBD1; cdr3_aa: CATSRALQGLSSGNTIYF; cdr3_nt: TGTGCCACCAGCAGAGCGCTACAGGGGTTGAGCTCTGGAAACACCATATATTTT
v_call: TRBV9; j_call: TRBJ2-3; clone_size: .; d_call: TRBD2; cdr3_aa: CASSKGTSGYTDTQYF; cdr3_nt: TGTGCCAGCAGCAAAGGGACTAGCGGCTACACAGATACGCAGTATTTT
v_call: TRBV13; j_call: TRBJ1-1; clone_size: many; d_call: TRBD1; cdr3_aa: CASSPDRGMNTEAFF; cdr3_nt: TGTGCCAGCAGCCCGGACAGGGGAATGAACACTGAAGCTTTCTTT